Given below is one TCR beta chain in context. The data belong to a study of blood T cell repertoires in COVID-19. Original analysis: Counts of nucleated cells, estimated from reference gene primer amplification, were obtained. The repertoire was sequenced with immunoSEQ multiplex PCR; TCRdb's copy has only in-frame clones and lacks some. V and J calls and clone size are copied from that table; D and trimming were computed from the DNA. The table has 150,000 to 200,000 clones, roughly 80% seen once. Donors of Cohort 3 who recovered were those that had two negative PCRs, clearance, or symptom resolution. Germline assignment: CDR1 SGHNT and CDR2 YYREEE (reference sequence). With V trimmed by 0 bases and J by 13 bases, 9 bases remained unmatched. The CDR3 is 16 amino acids.

Sample: PBMCs or T cells enriched from blood (not recorded which). The receptor was derived from a woman in her fifties or sixties who had recovered from COVID-19. The genes are TRBV5-4 and TRBJ2-1; 14 bases are shared with TRBD2. The chain's CDR3 is CASSLAEGLAGVHQFF. The CDR3 nucleotides are TGTGCCAGCAGCTTGGCGGAGGGACTAGCGGGAGTCCACCAGTTCTTC.